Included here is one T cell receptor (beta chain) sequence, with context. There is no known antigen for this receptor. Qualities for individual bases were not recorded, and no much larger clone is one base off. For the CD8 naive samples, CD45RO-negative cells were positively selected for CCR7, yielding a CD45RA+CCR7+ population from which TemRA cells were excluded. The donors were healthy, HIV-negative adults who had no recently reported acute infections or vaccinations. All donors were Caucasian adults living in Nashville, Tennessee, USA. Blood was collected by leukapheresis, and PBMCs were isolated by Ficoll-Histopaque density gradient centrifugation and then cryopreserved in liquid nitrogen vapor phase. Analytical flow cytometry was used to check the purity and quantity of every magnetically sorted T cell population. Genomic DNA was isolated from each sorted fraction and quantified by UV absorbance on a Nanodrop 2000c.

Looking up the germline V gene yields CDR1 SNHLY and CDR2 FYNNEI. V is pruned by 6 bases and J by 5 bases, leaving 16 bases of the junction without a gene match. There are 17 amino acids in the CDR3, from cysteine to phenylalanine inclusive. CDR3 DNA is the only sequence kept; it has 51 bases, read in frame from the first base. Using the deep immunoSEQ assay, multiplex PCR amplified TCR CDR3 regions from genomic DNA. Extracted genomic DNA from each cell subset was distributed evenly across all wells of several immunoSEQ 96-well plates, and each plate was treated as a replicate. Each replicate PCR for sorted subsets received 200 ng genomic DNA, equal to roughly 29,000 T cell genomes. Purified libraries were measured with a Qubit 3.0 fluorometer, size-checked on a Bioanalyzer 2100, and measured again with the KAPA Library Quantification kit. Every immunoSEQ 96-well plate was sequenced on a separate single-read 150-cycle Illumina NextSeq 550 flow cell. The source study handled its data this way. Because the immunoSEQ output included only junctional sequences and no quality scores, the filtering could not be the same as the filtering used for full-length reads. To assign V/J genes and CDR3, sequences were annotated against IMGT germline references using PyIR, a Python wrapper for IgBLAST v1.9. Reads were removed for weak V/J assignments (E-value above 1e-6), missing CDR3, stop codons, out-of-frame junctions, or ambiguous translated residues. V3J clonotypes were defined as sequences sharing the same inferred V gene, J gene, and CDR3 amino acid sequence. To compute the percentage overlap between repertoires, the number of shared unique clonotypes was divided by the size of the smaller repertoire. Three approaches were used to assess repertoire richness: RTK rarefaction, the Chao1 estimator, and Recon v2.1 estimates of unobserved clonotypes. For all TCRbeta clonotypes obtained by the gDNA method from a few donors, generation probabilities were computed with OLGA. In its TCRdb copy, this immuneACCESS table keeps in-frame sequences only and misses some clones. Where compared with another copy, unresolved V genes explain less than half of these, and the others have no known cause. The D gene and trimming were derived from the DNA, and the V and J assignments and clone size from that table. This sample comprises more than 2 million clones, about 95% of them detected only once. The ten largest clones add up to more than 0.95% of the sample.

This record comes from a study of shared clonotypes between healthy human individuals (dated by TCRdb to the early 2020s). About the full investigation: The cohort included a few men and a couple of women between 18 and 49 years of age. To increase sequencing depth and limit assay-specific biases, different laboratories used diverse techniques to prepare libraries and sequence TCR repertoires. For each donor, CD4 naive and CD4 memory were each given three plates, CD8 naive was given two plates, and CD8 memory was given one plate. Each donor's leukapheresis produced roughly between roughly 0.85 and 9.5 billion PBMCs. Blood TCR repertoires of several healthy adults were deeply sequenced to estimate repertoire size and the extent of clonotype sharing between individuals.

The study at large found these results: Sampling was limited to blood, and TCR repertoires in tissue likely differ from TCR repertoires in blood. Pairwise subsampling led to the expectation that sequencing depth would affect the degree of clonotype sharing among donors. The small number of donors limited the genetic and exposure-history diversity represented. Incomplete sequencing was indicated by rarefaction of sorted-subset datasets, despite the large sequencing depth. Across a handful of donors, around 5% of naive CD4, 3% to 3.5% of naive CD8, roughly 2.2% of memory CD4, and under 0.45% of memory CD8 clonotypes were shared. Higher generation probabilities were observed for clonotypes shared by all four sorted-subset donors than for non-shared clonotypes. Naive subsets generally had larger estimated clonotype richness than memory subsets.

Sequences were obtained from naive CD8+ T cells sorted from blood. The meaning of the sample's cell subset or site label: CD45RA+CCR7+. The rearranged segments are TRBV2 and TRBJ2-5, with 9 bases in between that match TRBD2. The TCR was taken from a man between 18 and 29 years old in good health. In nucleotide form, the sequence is TGTGCCAGCAGCGCCCAGGCTAGCGGGACCATGTGGGAGACCCAGTACTTC. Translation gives CASSAQASGTMWETQYF.